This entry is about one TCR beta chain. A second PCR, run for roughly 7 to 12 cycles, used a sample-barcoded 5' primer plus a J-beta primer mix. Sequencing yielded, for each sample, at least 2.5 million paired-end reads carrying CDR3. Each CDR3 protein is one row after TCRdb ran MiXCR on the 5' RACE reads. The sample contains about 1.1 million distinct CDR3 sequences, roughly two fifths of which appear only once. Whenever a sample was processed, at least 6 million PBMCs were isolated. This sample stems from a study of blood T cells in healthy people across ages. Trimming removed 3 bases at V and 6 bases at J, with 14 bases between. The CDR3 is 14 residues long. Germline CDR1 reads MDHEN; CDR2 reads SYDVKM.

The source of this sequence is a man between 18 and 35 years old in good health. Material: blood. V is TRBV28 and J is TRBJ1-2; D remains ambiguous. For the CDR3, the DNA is TGTGCCAGCAGTTTTCTAGGATCCCTAGATGGCTACACCTTC. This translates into CASSFLGSLDGYTF.